This T cell receptor beta chain is from a study of shared clonotypes between healthy human individuals. Participating donors were healthy, HIV-negative adults free of recent acute infections or vaccinations. The repertoire was sequenced with immunoSEQ multiplex PCR; TCRdb's copy has only in-frame clones and lacks some. The sample lists 470,000 or so clones, around 85% occurring once. The length of the CDR3 is 14 residues. V shed 6 bases and J shed 5 bases, with 16 bases lying between them. In germline, CDR1 is SNHLY, CDR2 FYNNEI. The sequencing input was PBMCs. This receptor was taken from a woman in her forties in good health. Some clones in this sample may be carry-over from other donors' samples. This chain connects TRBV2 to TRBJ1-1; D perhaps matches TRBD1 (5 bases). Here the CDR3 DNA reads TGTGCCAGCAGCCAGGGCGGAGGGCGGACTGAAGCTTTCTTT. Protein product: CASSQGGGRTEAFF. Based on the CDR3 plus reference TRBV2 and TRBJ1-1, the full variable domain is EPEVTQTPSHQVTQMGQEVILRCVPISNHLYFYWYRQILGQKVEFLVSFYNNEISEKSEIFDDQFSVERPDGSNFTLKIRSTKLEDSAMYFCASSQGGGRTEAFFGQGTRLTVV.